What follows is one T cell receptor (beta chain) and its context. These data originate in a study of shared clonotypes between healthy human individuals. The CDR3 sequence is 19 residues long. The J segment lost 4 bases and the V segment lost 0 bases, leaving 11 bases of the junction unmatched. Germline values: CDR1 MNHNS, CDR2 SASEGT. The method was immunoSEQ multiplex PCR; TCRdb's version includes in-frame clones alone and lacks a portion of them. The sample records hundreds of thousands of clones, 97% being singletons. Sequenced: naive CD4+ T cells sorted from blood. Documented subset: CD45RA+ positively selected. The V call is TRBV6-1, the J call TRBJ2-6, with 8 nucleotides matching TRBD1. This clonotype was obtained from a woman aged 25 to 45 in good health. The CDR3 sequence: CASSEAWQGALGGANVLTF. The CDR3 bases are TGTGCCAGCAGTGAAGCGTGGCAGGGGGCCCTGGGAGGGGCCAACGTCCTGACTTTC.